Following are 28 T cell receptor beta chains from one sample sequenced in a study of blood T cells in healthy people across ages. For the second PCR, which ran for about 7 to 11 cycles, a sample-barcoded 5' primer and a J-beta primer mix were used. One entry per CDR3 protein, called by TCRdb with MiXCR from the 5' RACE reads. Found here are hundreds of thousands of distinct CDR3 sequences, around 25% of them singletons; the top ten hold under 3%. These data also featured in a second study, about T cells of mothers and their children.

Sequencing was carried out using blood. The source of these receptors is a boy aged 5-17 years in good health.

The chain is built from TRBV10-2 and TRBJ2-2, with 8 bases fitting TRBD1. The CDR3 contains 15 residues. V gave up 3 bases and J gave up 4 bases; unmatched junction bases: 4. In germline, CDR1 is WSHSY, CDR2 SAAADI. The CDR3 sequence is CASSEGRGPTGELFF. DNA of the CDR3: TGCGCCAGCAGTGAAGGCAGGGGGCCCACCGGGGAGCTGTTTTTT.

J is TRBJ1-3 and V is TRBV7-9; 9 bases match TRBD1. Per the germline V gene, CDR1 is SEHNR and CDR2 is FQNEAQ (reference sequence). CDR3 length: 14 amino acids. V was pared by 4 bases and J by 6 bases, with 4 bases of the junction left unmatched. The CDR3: CASSWGQGQNTIYF. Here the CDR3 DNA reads TGTGCCAGCAGCTGGGGACAGGGCCAAAACACCATATATTTT.

This CDR3 is CSVEEGGYTF. The DNA for the CDR3 is TGCAGCGTTGAAGAGGGCGGCTACACCTTC. The rearrangement links TRBV29-1 to TRBJ1-2, with D unclear. Germline values: CDR1 SQVTM, CDR2 ANQGSEA. V gave up 0 bases and J gave up 8 bases, with 4 bases separating them. The CDR3 is 10 residues long.

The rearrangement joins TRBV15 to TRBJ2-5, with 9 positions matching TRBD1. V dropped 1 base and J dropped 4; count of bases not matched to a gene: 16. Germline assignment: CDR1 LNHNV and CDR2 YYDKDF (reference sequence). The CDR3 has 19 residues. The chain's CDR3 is CATSRGSGLRDRDGETQYF. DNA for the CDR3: TGTGCCACCAGCAGAGGTTCGGGACTAAGGGACAGGGATGGAGAGACCCAGTACTTC.

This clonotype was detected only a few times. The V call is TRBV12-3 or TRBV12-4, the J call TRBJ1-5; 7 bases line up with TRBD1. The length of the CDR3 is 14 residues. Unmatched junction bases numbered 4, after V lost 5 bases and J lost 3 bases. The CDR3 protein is CASSGTGDNQPQHF. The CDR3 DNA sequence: TGTGCCAGCAGTGGCACAGGGGACAATCAGCCCCAGCATTTT.

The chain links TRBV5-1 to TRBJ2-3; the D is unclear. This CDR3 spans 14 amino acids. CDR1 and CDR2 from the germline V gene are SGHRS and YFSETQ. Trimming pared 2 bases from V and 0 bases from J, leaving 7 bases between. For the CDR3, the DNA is TGCGCCAGCAGCTTAACCTTCAGCACAGATACGCAGTATTTT. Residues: CASSLTFSTDTQYF.

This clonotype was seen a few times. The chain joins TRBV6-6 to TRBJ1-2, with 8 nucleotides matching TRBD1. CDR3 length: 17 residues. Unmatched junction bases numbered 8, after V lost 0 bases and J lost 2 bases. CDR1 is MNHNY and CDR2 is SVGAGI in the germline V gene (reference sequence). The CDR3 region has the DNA TGTGCCAGCAGTTACTCGACCCCGACAGGGGCAAACTATGGCTACACCTTC. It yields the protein CASSYSTPTGANYGYTF.

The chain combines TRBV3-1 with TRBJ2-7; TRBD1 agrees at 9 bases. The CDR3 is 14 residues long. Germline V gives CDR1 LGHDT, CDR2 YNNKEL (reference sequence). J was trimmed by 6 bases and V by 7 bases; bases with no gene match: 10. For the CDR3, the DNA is TGTGCCAGCATGCAACCGGGACAGGGTTTCGAGCAGTACTTC. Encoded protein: CASMQPGQGFEQYF.

This CDR3 reads CASSLPSGANNEQFF. The CDR3 DNA reads TGCGCCAGCAGCTTGCCTAGCGGGGCTAACAATGAGCAGTTCTTC. This chain connects TRBV5-1 to TRBJ2-1; the match to TRBD2 covers 9 bases. Trimming took 1 base from V and 5 from J; bases not matched to a gene: 4. Germline V gives CDR1 SGHRS, CDR2 YFSETQ. The CDR3 covers 15 residues.

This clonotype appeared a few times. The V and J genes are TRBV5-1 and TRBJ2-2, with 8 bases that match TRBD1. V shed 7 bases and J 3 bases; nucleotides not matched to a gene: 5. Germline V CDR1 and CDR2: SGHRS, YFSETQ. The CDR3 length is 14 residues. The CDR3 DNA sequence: TGCGCCAGCGGGGACAGGACCTACACCGGGGAGCTGTTTTTT. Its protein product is CASGDRTYTGELFF.

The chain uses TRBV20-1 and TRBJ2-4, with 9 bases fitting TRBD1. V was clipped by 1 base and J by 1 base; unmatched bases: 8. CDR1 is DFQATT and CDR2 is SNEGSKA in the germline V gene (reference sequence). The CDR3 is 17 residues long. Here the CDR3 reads CSARVGQGRAAKNIQYF. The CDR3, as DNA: TGCAGTGCTAGAGTGGGACAGGGACGTGCGGCCAAAAACATTCAGTACTTC.

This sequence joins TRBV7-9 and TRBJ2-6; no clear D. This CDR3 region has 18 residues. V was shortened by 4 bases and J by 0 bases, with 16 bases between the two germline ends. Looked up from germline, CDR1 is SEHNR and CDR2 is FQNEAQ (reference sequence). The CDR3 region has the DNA TGTGCCAGCAGCTCCGCGGAGATCCCTCTCTCTGGGGCCAACGTCCTGACTTTC. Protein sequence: CASSSAEIPLSGANVLTF.

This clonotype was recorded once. Written as DNA, the CDR3 is TGCAGTGCTATCGGGGGAGAGACCCAGTACTTC. Translation: CSAIGGETQYF. The chain uses TRBV20-1 and TRBJ2-5; D is possibly TRBD2 (6 bases). The V end lost 4 bases, the J end lost 4 bases, and 7 bases lay between the germline ends. Per the germline V gene, CDR1 is DFQATT and CDR2 is SNEGSKA (reference sequence). The CDR3 length is 11 residues.

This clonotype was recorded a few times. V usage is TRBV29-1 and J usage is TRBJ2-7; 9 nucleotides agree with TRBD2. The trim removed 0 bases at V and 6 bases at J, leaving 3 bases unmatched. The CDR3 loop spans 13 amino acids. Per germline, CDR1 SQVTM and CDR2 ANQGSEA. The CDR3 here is CSVEEGLASEQYF. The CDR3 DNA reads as TGCAGCGTTGAAGAGGGACTAGCATCCGAGCAGTACTTC.

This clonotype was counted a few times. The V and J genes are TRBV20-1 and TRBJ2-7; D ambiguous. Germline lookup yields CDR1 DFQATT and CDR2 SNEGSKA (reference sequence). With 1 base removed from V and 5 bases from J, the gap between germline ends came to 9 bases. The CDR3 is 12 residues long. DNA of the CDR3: TGCAGTGCTAGAGGGGTGACCCACGAGCAGTACTTC. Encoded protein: CSARGVTHEQYF.

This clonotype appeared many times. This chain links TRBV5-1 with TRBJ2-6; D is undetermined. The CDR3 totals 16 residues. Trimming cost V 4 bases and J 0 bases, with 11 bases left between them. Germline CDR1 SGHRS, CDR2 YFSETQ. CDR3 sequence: CASSPPGTSGANVLTF. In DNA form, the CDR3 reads TGCGCCAGCAGCCCCCCAGGAACCTCTGGGGCCAACGTCCTGACTTTC.

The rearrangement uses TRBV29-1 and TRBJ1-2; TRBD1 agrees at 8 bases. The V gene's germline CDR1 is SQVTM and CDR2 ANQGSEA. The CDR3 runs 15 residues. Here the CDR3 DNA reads TGCGGAGGGGCCGCCCAGGGGGCTGGGGGCTATGGCTACACCTTC. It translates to CGGAAQGAGGYGYTF.

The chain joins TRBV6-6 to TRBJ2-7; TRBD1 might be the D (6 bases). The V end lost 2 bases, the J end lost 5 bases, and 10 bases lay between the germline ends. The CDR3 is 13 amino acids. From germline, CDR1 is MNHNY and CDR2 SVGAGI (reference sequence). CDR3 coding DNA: TGTGCCAGCAGTTACGAAGACAGGAACGAGCAGTACTTC. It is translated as CASSYEDRNEQYF.

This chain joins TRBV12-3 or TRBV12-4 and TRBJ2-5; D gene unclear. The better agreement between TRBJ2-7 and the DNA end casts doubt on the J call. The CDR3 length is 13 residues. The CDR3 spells CASSSSSVYEQYF. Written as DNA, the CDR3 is TGTGCCAGCAGTTCTTCCTCCGTATACGAGCAGTACTTC.

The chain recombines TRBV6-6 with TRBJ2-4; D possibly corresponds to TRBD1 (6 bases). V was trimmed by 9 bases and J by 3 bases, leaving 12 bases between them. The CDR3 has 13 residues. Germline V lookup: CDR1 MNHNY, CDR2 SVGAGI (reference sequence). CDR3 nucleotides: TGTGCCAGTCAGGGGAGCGTCAAAAACATTCAGTACTTC. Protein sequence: CASQGSVKNIQYF.

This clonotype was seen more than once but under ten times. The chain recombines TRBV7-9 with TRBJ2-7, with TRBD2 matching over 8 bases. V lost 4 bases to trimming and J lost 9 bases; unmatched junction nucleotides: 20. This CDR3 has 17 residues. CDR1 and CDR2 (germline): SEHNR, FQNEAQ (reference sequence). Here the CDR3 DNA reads TGTGCCAGCAGCTCCGGGGGGGGGAACCTAGGCCGGAGCCGGCAGTACTTC. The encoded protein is CASSSGGGNLGRSRQYF. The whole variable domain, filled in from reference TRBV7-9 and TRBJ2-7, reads DTGVSQNPRHKITKRGQNVTFRCDPISEHNRLYWYRQTLGQGPEFLTYFQNEAQLEKSRLLSDRFSAERPKGSFSTLEIQRTEQGDSAMYLCASSSGGGNLGRSRQYFGPGTRLTVT.

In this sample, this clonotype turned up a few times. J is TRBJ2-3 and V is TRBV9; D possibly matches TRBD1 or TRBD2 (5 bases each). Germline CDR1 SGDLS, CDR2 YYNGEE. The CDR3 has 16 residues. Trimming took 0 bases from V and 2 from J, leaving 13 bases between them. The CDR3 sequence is CASSVGAGSYTDTQYF. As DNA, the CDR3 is TGTGCCAGCAGCGTAGGGGCAGGGAGTTACACAGATACGCAGTATTTT.

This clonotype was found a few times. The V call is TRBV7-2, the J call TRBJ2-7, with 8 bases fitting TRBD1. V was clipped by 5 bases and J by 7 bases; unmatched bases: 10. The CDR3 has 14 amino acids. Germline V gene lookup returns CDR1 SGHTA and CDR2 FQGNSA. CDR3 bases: TGTGCCAGCAGCAAGGGACAGGAGTGGAGGGAGCAGTACTTC. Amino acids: CASSKGQEWREQYF.

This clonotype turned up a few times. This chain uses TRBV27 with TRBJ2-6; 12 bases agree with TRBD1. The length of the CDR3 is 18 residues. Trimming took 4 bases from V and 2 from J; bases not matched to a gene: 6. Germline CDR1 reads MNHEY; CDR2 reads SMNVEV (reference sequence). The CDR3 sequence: CASSWRGQGAPGANVLTF. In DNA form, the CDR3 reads TGTGCCAGCAGTTGGCGGGGACAGGGGGCACCTGGGGCCAACGTCCTGACTTTC.

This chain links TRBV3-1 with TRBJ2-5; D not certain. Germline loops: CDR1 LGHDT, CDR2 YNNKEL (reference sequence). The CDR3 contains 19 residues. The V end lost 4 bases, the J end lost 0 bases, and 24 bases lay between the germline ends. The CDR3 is CASSPQTFQVGVYQETQYF. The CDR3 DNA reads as TGTGCCAGCAGCCCACAGACCTTCCAAGTTGGGGTATACCAAGAGACCCAGTACTTC.

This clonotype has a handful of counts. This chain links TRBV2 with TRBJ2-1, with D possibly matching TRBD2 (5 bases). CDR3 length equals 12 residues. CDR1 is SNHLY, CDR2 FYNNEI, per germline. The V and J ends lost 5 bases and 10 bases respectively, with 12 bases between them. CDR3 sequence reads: CASSPTNLEQFF. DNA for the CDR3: TGTGCCAGCAGTCCGACTAACCTCGAGCAGTTCTTC.

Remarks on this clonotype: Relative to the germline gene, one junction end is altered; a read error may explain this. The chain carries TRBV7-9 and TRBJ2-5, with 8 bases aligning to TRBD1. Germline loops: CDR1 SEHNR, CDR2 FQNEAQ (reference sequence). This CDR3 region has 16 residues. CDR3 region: CVSSLVLGQGQETQYF. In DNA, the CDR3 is TGTGTCAGCAGCTTAGTTCTCGGACAGGGCCAAGAGACCCAGTACTTC.

CDR3 DNA: TGCGCCAGCAGCTTGGCCGGGGGGGCAGGCGAGCAGTACTTC. Its protein product is CASSLAGGAGEQYF. The rearrangement uses TRBV5-1 and TRBJ2-7; 8 nucleotides agree with TRBD2. This CDR3 region has 14 residues. Germline assignment: CDR1 SGHRS and CDR2 YFSETQ. V was pared by 0 bases and J by 6 bases, with 5 bases of the junction left unmatched.